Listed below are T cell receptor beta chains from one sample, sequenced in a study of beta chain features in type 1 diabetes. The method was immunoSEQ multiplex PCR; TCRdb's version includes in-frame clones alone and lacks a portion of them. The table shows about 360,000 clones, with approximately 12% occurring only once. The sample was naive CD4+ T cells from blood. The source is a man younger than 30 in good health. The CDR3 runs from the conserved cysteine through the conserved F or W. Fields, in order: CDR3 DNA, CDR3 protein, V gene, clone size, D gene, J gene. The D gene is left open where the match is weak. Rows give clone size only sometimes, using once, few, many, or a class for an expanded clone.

TGCGCCAGCAGCCAAGATGAACGTCCACAGGGGGCTGAAGCTTTCTTT	CASSQDERPQGAEAFF	TRBV4-3	-	TRBD1	TRBJ1-1
TGTGCCAGCAGCTGGGACAGGCGGGCGGTCGGCTACACCTTC	CASSWDRRAVGYTF	TRBV7-3	-	TRBD1	TRBJ1-2
TGTGCCAGCAGCTTAGTTAGCGGGAGCTCCTACAATGAGCAGTTCTTC	CASSLVSGSSYNEQFF	TRBV7-2	few	TRBD2	TRBJ2-1
TGTGCCAGCAAACGTCGACAGGGTGGTTTCTACGAGCAGTACTTC	CASKRRQGGFYEQYF	TRBV28	-	TRBD1	TRBJ2-7
TGTGCCAGCAGAACGGCAGGGTCGGGCTCCTACGAGCAGTACTTC	CASRTAGSGSYEQYF	TRBV28	few	-	TRBJ2-7
TGTGCCAGCAGCACCCTTGAGGGGAGGGCTTTCTTT	CASSTLEGRAFF	TRBV9	few	-	TRBJ1-1
TGTGCCAGTATCCCCAGTGTGAACACTGAAGCTTTCTTT	CASIPSVNTEAFF	TRBV19	-	-	TRBJ1-1
TGTGCCAGCATGATCGGGGGGCGAGCGAACACCGGGGAGCTGTTTTTT	CASMIGGRANTGELFF	TRBV28	-	-	TRBJ2-2
TGCAGTGCTAGTCGCGGCTACGAGCAGTACTTC	CSASRGYEQYF	TRBV20-1	few	-	TRBJ2-7
TGTGCCAGCAGCGAGCGAGGCGAGCCCATTGAGCAGTTCTTC	CASSERGEPIEQFF	TRBV7-9	-	-	TRBJ2-1
TGTGCCAGCAGCCCAAGACAGGGTTCGGGCTCACCCCTCCACTTT	CASSPRQGSGSPLHF	TRBV7-2	-	TRBD1	TRBJ1-6
TGTGCCAGCACTCCTCAGGGGGTTCTTTACGAGCAGTACTTC	CASTPQGVLYEQYF	TRBV28	-	TRBD1	TRBJ2-7
TGCAGCGTTGCAAGGACAGGGGGGAGCGGTGGCTACACCTTC	CSVARTGGSGGYTF	TRBV29-1	-	TRBD1	TRBJ1-2
TGCGCCAGCAGCACTGGGACATATGGCTACACCTTC	CASSTGTYGYTF	TRBV5-1	few	-	TRBJ1-2
TGCGCCAGCAGGAGGGGGCTAGCGGGAGCCCAAGAGACCCAGTACTTC	CASRRGLAGAQETQYF	TRBV5-1	few	TRBD2	TRBJ2-5
TGCGCCAGCAGCCAAGATTGGTCTAGCGGGAGAGGCCTCTCCTACAATGAGCAGTTCTTC	CASSQDWSSGRGLSYNEQFF	TRBV4-3	few	TRBD2	TRBJ2-1
TGTGCCAGCAGCTTCGGACAGATCCAAGAGACCCAGTACTTC	CASSFGQIQETQYF	TRBV5-5	few	-	TRBJ2-5
TGTGCCAGCAGCTTAGGGGCACCGATCTCCTACGAGCAGTACTTC	CASSLGAPISYEQYF	TRBV7-9	few	-	TRBJ2-7
TGTGCCAGCAGCTCCCTGGGGGGCTCCTACAATGAGCAGTTCTTC	CASSSLGGSYNEQFF	TRBV7-2	few	-	TRBJ2-1
TGTGCCAGCAGCTCCCAGGGTGAGCAGTTCTTC	CASSSQGEQFF	TRBV9	few	-	TRBJ2-1
TGTGCCAGCAGCCGACGGACTGGATCCTACGAGCAGTACTTC	CASSRRTGSYEQYF	TRBV9	-	-	TRBJ2-7
TGCGCCAGCAGATCCGGGACTCCCTTTTTCAATGAGCAGTTCTTC	CASRSGTPFFNEQFF	TRBV4-1	-	-	TRBJ2-1
TGCGCCAGCAGCTTGGCCCCAGGGAACACCGGGGAGCTGTTTTTT	CASSLAPGNTGELFF	TRBV5-1	few	-	TRBJ2-2
TGTGCCTGGAGTCGCGGGATAGGGGAAGCTTTCTTT	CAWSRGIGEAFF	TRBV30	-	-	TRBJ1-1
TGTGCCAGCAGCTTTGATCGTGACAGGAACACTGAAGCTTTCTTT	CASSFDRDRNTEAFF	TRBV5-4	few	-	TRBJ1-1
TGCGCCAGCAGCTCCACAGGGGCCAGCCAAGAGACCCAGTACTTC	CASSSTGASQETQYF	TRBV5-1	-	TRBD1	TRBJ2-5
TGCAGTGCTAGAGCCCTAGTCGAGCAGTACTTC	CSARALVEQYF	TRBV20-1	-	-	TRBJ2-7
TGCGCCAGCAGCTCGGTACTTGGAAACACCATATATTTT	CASSSVLGNTIYF	TRBV5-1	-	-	TRBJ1-3
TGTGCCAGCTCACCACAGGACAGATACGAGCAGTACTTC	CASSPQDRYEQYF	TRBV18	few	-	TRBJ2-7
TGTGCCAGCAGCGATAGGGTAGCGGGAGGGCCCAGTGGCTACGAGCAGTACTTC	CASSDRVAGGPSGYEQYF	TRBV4-2	few	TRBD2	TRBJ2-7
TGTGCCAGCAGCGTAGCCCCACAGGGTTCGGATGGCTACACCTTC	CASSVAPQGSDGYTF	TRBV9	few	-	TRBJ1-2
TGTGCCAGCAGCCCGTCCGACAGGGGCGGGGAAGCTTTCTTT	CASSPSDRGGEAFF	TRBV7-3	-	TRBD1	TRBJ1-1
TGTGCCAGCAGCCAAGCAGGAGGGTTCGGAGGCTATGGCTACACCTTC	CASSQAGGFGGYGYTF	TRBV4-2	few	-	TRBJ1-2
TGTGCCAGCAGCGTCCGACATGACACTGAAGCTTTCTTT	CASSVRHDTEAFF	TRBV9	-	-	TRBJ1-1
TGTGCCTGGGGTGCCGGGACACGCAATGAGCAGTTCTTC	CAWGAGTRNEQFF	TRBV30	few	-	TRBJ2-1
TGTGCCAGCAGCCAGGCACCGGGACAGGGGCCCCCAGATACGCAGTATTTT	CASSQAPGQGPPDTQYF	TRBV25-1	-	TRBD1	TRBJ2-3
TGTGCCAGCAGTTCCGGGACAGGGGCCTACAATGAGCAGTTCTTC	CASSSGTGAYNEQFF	TRBV6-1	few	TRBD1	TRBJ2-1
TGTGCCAGCAGCTTACGCGGGAGTCCCGGGGAGCTGTTTTTT	CASSLRGSPGELFF	TRBV7-9	few	TRBD2	TRBJ2-2
TGTGCCAGCATCTTGAACACTGAAGCTTTCTTT	CASILNTEAFF	TRBV2	-	-	TRBJ1-1
TGTGCCAGCAGCTTTAGCGGGTTTACTATGGGCGAGCAGTACTTC	CASSFSGFTMGEQYF	TRBV7-8	-	TRBD2	TRBJ2-7
TGTGCCAGCAGCTCCCAAACTAGCGCCAATGAGCAGTTCTTC	CASSSQTSANEQFF	TRBV7-2	-	TRBD2	TRBJ2-1
TGTGCCAGCAGCTTGGCCGGGTATGACGAGCAGTACTTC	CASSLAGYDEQYF	TRBV5-5	few	-	TRBJ2-7
TGTGCCAGCAGCGCACGATCTCGGACAGGTCCAACCTACAATGAGCAGTTCTTC	CASSARSRTGPTYNEQFF	TRBV7-9	few	TRBD1	TRBJ2-1
TGTGCCAGCAGCAAAACTGGGACAGGGAACACTGAAGCTTTCTTT	CASSKTGTGNTEAFF	TRBV7-3	-	TRBD1	TRBJ1-1
TGTGCCAGCAGAACCCAGGCTTATATGAACACTGAAGCTTTCTTT	CASRTQAYMNTEAFF	TRBV7-2	-	-	TRBJ1-1